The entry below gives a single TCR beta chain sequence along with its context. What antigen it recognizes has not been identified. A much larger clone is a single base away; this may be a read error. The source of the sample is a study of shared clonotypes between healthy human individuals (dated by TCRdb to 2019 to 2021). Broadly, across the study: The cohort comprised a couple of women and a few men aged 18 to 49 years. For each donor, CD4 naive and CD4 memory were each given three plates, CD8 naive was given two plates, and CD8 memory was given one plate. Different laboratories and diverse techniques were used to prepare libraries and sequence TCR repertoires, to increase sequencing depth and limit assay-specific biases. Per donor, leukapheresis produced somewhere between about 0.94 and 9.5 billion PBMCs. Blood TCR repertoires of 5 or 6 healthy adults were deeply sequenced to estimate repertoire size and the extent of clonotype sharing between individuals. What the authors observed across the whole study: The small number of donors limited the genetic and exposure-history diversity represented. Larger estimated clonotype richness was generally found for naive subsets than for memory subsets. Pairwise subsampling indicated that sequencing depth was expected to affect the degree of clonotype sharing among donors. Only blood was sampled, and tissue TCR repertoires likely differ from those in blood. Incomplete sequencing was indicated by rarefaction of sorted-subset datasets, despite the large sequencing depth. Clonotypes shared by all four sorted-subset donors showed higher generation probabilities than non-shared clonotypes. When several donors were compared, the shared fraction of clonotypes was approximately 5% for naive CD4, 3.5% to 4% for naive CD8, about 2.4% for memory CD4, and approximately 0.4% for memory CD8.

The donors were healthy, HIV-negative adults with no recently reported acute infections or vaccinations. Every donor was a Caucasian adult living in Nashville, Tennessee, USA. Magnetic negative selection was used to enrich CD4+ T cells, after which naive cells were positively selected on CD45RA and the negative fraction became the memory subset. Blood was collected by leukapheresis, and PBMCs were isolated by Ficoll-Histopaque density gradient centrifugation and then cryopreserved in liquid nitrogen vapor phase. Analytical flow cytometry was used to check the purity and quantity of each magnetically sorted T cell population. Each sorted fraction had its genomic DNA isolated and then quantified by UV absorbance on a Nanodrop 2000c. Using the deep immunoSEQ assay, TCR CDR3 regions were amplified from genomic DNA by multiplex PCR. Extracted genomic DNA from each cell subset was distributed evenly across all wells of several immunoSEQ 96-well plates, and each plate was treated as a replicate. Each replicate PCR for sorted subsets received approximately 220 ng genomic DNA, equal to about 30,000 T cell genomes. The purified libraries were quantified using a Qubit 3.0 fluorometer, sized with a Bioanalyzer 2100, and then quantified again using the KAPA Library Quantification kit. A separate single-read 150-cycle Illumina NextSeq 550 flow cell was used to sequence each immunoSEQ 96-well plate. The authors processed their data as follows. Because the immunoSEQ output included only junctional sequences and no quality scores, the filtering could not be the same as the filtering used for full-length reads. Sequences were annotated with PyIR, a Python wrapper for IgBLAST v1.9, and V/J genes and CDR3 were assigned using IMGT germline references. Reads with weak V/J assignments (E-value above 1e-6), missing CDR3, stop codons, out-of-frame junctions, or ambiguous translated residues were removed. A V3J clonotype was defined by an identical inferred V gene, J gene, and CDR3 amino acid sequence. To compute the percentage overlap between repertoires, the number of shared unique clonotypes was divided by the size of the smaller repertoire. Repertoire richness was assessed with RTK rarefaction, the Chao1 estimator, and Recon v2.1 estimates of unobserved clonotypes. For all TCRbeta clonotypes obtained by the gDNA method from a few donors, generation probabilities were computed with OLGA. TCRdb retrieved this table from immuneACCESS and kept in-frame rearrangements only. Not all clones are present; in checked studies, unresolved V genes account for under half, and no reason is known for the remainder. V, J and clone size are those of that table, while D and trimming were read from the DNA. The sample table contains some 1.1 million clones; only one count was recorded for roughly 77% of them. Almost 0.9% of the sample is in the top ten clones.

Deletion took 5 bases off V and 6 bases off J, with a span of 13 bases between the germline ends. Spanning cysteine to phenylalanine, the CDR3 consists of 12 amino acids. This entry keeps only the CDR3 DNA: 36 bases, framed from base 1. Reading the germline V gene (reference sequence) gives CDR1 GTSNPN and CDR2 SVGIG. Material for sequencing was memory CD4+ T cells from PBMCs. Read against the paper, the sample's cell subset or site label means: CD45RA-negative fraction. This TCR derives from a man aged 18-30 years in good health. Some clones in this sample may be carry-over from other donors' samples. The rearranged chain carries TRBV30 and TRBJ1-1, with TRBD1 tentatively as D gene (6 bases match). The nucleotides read TGTGCCTGGTCCTTGGGGGCCGCTGAAGCTTTCTTT. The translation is CAWSLGAAEAFF.